These 19 T cell receptor beta chains were sequenced from one sample in a study of PD-1 blockade in classical Hodgkin lymphoma. Relapse was seen in all patients after autologous stem cell transplantation, and brentuximab vedotin exposure was variable. Sequencing used immunoSEQ multiplex PCR; TCRdb keeps in-frame clones, though not all of them. Of more than 70,000 clones detected, 80% to 95% appear once; the ten largest clones hold about 2.7%. This specimen was peripheral blood mononuclear cells (PBMCs), taken before the second cycle of nivolumab. The receptors originated from a human donor with classical Hodgkin lymphoma.

CDR3 DNA: TGTGCCAGCACCACCAAAACGGGTGGCGATGAGCAGTTCTTC. The encoded protein is CASTTKTGGDEQFF. V is TRBV5-4 and J is TRBJ2-1; D gene uncertain. The CDR3 covers 14 residues. The germline CDR1 and CDR2 sequences are SGHNT and YYREEE (reference sequence). Trimming took 6 bases from V and 8 from J, leaving 18 bases between them.

The chain recombines TRBV19 with TRBJ1-5, with D uncertain. V lost 5 bases to trimming and J lost 6 bases, with 8 bases between them. This CDR3 is 12 amino acids long. Germline-derived CDR1 and CDR2 are LNHDA and SQIVND (reference sequence). The CDR3 here is CASSPGRQPQHF. In DNA form, the CDR3 reads TGTGCCAGTAGTCCCGGGCGTCAGCCCCAGCATTTT.

The DNA of the CDR3 is TGTGCCAGCAGTTTCCTGATCTTAGGGCTTCCCTACGAGCAGTACTTC. Amino acids: CASSFLILGLPYEQYF. This rearrangement joins TRBV27 to TRBJ2-7; D is unresolved. V was cut by 3 bases and J by 2 bases, with 17 bases left in between. Germline CDR1 MNHEY, CDR2 SMNVEV (reference sequence). The CDR3 is made up of 16 amino acids.

On this clone: Other DNA sequences in the same sample also yield this CDR3. V is TRBV2 and J is TRBJ1-5; 11 bases agree with TRBD1. The CDR3 runs to 15 residues. V lost 6 bases and J lost 7; bases outside the gene matches: 8. In germline, CDR1 is SNHLY, CDR2 FYNNEI. The CDR3 protein is CASRDRTGGIQPQHF. The CDR3 nucleotides are TGTGCCAGCAGGGATAGGACAGGGGGCATACAGCCCCAGCATTTT.

The chain joins TRBV5-4 to TRBJ2-1; D is uncertain. Germline loops: CDR1 SGHNT, CDR2 YYREEE (reference sequence). This CDR3 spans 17 amino acids. Trimming shortened V by 0 bases and J by 9 bases, and 22 bases separated the two germline ends. The CDR3 protein is CASSLGRYLLKDGEQFF. The CDR3 coding sequence is TGTGCCAGCAGCTTGGGACGATATTTACTGAAAGACGGTGAGCAGTTCTTC.

The chain uses TRBV6-1 and TRBJ1-2, with 7 positions matching TRBD1. Per germline, CDR1 MNHNS and CDR2 SASEGT. This CDR3 is built from 13 residues. V gave up 0 bases and J gave up 7 bases; unmatched junction bases: 2. The CDR3 spells CASSEAGGPGYTF. CDR3 sequence (DNA): TGTGCCAGCAGTGAAGCAGGGGGCCCTGGCTACACCTTC.

This clone was detected once. The chain carries TRBV19 and TRBJ2-1, with no clear D. The length of the CDR3 is 12 residues. Trimming left V 1 base short and J 12 bases short, with 10 bases between. Germline loops: CDR1 LNHDA, CDR2 SQIVND (reference sequence). For the CDR3, the DNA is TGTGCCAGTAGTATAGGCGGCTGGGGGCAGTTCTTC. It specifies CASSIGGWGQFF.

The chain employs TRBV9 and TRBJ2-7, with 7 bases identical to TRBD1. CDR3 size: 15 residues. The germline gives CDR1 SGDLS, CDR2 YYNGEE. V dropped 0 bases and J dropped 0; count of bases not matched to a gene: 3. This CDR3 reads CASSVAPGGSYEQYF. The CDR3 DNA reads TGTGCCAGCAGCGTAGCCCCAGGGGGCTCCTACGAGCAGTACTTC.

CDR3 nucleotide sequence: TGCAGTGCTGCAAACTATGGCTACACCTTC. This encodes CSAANYGYTF. The V call is TRBV20-1, the J call TRBJ1-2; no reliable D call. V was cut by 5 bases and J by 2 bases, with 3 bases left in between. This CDR3 is 10 amino acids long. Germline V CDR1 and CDR2: DFQATT, SNEGSKA (reference sequence).

The rearrangement joins TRBV30 to TRBJ2-5, with D maybe TRBD1 (5 bases). Trimming removed 3 bases from V and 5 bases from J, with 19 bases in between. Germline CDR1 and CDR2: GTSNPN and SVGIG (reference sequence). There are 15 residues in the CDR3. The CDR3 loop is CAWSALVQGLETQYF. The CDR3 region has the DNA TGTGCCTGGAGCGCCCTCGTCCAGGGCCTCGAGACCCAGTACTTC. The variable domain in full, completed from reference TRBV30 and TRBJ2-5, reads SQTIHQWPATLVQPVGSPLSLECTVEGTSNPNLYWYRQAAGRGLQLLFYSVGIGQISSEVPQNLSASRPQDRQFILSSKKLLLSDSGFYLCAWSALVQGLETQYFGPGTRLLVL.

This clone was detected a few times. The chain uses TRBV18 and TRBJ2-7, with a tentative D call TRBD2 (6 bases). This CDR3 has 17 amino acids. The germline V gene encodes CDR1 KGHSH and CDR2 LQKENI. V was cut by 2 bases and J by 3 bases, with 20 bases left in between. The chain's CDR3 is CASSPSSGGTESYEQYF. The DNA for the CDR3 is TGTGCCAGCTCACCAAGTAGCGGAGGGACGGAAAGCTACGAGCAGTACTTC.

The chain joins TRBV6-1 to TRBJ1-1; 7 bases align to TRBD1. CDR1 is MNHNS and CDR2 is SASEGT in the germline V gene. The CDR3 has 14 residues. After removal of 3 bases from V and 10 bases from J, the junction contained 11 bases not matched to a gene. The CDR3 DNA is TGTGCCAGCAGTGATATCCGACAGGGCAGAGGAGCTTTCTTT. This codes for CASSDIRQGRGAFF.

This clone showed up just a few times. V and J are TRBV9 and TRBJ1-5; a possible D gene is TRBD1 (6 bases). V was trimmed by 1 base and J by 7 bases, leaving 9 bases between them. The CDR3 runs 13 residues. Germline V gene lookup returns CDR1 SGDLS and CDR2 YYNGEE. CDR3 sequence: CASSVLGGQPQHF. DNA for the CDR3: TGTGCCAGCAGCGTACTAGGGGGACAGCCCCAGCATTTT.

The chain uses TRBV2 and TRBJ2-7, with D perhaps being TRBD1 or TRBD2 (6 bases each). Trimming cost V 6 bases and J 6 bases, with 21 bases left between them. Germline assignment: CDR1 SNHLY and CDR2 FYNNEI. The CDR3 is made up of 15 amino acids. The CDR3 here is CASRKGGNGLGEQYF. Written as DNA, the CDR3 is TGTGCCAGCAGGAAAGGGGGGAATGGGCTTGGCGAGCAGTACTTC.

The DNA of the CDR3 is TGTGCCTGGAGTGAGGTCGGACAGGTTAAGTTCTTC. It codes for CAWSEVGQVKFF. The rearrangement uses TRBV30 and TRBJ2-1; 7 bases align to TRBD1. Germline loops: CDR1 GTSNPN, CDR2 SVGIG (reference sequence). The V and J ends lost 1 base and 14 bases, in that order; junction bases with no gene match: 8. The CDR3 runs to 12 residues.

The gene calls are TRBV5-1 and TRBJ2-5; 8 nucleotides agree with TRBD2. Losses at the gene ends were 4 bases for V and 6 bases for J; bases not matched to a gene: 23. Germline CDR1 and CDR2: SGHRS and YFSETQ. The CDR3 sequence is 19 residues long. As DNA, the CDR3 is TGCGCCAGCAGCGGGGTATTAATCACCGGGACTAGAGAAGGGCAGACCCAGTACTTC. It translates to CASSGVLITGTREGQTQYF.

The chain recombines TRBV18 with TRBJ2-1; 7 bases are a match to TRBD1. Germline trimming cut 1 base from V and 8 bases from J; bases unmatched to any gene: 8. The germline V gene has CDR1 KGHSH and CDR2 LQKENI. The CDR3 contains 15 residues. The CDR3 protein is CASSPLRQGHHEQFF. The CDR3 nucleotides are TGTGCCAGCTCACCACTTAGACAGGGACATCATGAGCAGTTCTTC. Full variable domain (outside the CDR3, taken from reference TRBV18 and TRBJ2-1): NAGVMQNPRHLVRRRGQEARLRCSPMKGHSHVYWYRQLPEEGLKFMVYLQKENIIDESGMPKERFSAEFPKEGPSILRIQQVVRGDSAAYFCASSPLRQGHHEQFFGPGTRLTVL.

J is TRBJ1-2 and V is TRBV5-1; TRBD1 is a possible D gene (6 bases). The length of the CDR3 is 16 residues. Germline CDR1 SGHRS, CDR2 YFSETQ. V dropped 0 bases and J dropped 0 bases, with 12 bases sitting between them. CDR3: CASSLGDRPANYGYTF. For the CDR3, the DNA is TGCGCCAGCAGCTTGGGAGACAGGCCAGCTAACTATGGCTACACCTTC.

This CDR3 reads CASTMGRMTSASYNEQFF. CDR3 coding DNA: TGTGCCAGCACCATGGGACGTATGACTAGTGCCTCCTACAATGAGCAGTTCTTC. The rearrangement uses TRBV25-1 and TRBJ2-1, with TRBD2 as a possible D gene (6 bases). Germline V gene data show CDR1 as MGHDK and CDR2 as SYGVNS. CDR3 length equals 18 residues. V lost 7 bases to trimming and J lost 0 bases, with 22 bases between them.